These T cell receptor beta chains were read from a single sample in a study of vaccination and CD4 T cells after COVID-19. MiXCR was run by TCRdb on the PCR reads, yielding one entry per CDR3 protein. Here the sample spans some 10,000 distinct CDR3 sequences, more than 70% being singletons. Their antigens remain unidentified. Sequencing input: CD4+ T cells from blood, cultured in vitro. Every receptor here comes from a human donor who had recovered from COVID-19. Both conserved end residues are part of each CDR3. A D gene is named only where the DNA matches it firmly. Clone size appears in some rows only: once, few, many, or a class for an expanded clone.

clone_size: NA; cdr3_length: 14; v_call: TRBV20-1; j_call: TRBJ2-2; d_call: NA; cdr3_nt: TGCAGTGCTAGAGCCGGGACAAGGACCGGGGAGCTGTTTTTT; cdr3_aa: CSARAGTRTGELFF
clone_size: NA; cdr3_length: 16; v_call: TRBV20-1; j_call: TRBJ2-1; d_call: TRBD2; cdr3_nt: TGCAGTGCTAGAGTTCCGGGACTAGCGGGAGTGAATGAGCAGTTCTTC; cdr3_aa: CSARVPGLAGVNEQFF
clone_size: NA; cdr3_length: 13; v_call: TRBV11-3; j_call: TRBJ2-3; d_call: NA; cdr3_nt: TGTGCCAGCAGCTTATACCTTGGAGATACGCAGTATTTT; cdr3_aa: CASSLYLGDTQYF
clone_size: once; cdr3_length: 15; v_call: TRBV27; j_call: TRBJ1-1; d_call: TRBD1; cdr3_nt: TGTGCCAGCAGTTCCCGGACAGGATCAGGGACTGAAGCTTTCTTT; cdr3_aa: CASSSRTGSGTEAFF
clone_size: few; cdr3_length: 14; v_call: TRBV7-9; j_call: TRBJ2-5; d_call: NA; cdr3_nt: TGTGCCAGCAGCATACTAGACGGGAAAGAGACCCAGTACTTC; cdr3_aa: CASSILDGKETQYF
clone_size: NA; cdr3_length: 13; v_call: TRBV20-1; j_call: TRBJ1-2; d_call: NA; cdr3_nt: TGCAGTGCCCGCGGAGGGGCACAGTATGGCTACACCTTC; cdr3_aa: CSARGGAQYGYTF
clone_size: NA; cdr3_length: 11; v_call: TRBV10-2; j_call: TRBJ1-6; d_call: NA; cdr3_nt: TGCGCCAGCAGTGAGGGGGGGGCCCTCCACTTT; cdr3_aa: CASSEGGALHF
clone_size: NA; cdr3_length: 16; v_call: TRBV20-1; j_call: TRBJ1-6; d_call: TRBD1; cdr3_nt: TGCAGTGCTAGAGATCCGGACAGGAGAGCGAATTCACCCCTCCACTTT; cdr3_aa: CSARDPDRRANSPLHF
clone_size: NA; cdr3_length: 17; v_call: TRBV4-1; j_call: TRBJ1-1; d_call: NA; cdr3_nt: TGCGCCAGCAGCCAAGCGGGGGTCAGAATGATGAACACTGAAGCTTTCTTT; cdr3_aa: CASSQAGVRMMNTEAFF
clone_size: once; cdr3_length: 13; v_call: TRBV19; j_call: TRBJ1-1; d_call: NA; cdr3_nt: TGTGCCAGTAACGGTTACCTGAACACTGAAGCTTTCTTT; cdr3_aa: CASNGYLNTEAFF
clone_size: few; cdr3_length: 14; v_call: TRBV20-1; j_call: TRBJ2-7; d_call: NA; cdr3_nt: TGCAGTGCTAGTTTGCCGGGACTCCTCTACGAGCAGTACTTC; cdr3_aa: CSASLPGLLYEQYF
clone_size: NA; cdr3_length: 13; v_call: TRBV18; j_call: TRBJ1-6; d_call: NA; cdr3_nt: TGTGCCAGCTCACCTGAACAGGATTCACCCCTCCACTTT; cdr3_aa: CASSPEQDSPLHF
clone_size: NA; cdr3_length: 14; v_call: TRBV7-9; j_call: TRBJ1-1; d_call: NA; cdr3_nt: TGTGCCAGCAGCTTAGATGCAGGACTCACTGAAGCTTTCTTT; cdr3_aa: CASSLDAGLTEAFF
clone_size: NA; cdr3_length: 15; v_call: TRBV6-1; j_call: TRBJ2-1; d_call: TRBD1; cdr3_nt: TGTGCCAGCACCGGTAGGGACAGGGTACAGGGTGAGCAGTTCTTC; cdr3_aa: CASTGRDRVQGEQFF
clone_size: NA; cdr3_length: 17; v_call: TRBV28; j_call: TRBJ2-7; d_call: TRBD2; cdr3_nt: TGTGCCAGCAGTTTCTCTTGGGTAAAGCGGGGGGACTACGAGCAGTACTTC; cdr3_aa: CASSFSWVKRGDYEQYF
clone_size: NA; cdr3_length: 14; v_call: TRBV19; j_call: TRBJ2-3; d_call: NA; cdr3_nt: TGTGCCAGTAGTGCCGTAGCGAGTGCGGATACGCAGTATTTT; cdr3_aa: CASSAVASADTQYF
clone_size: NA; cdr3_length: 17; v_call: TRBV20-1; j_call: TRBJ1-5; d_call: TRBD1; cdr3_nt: TGCAGTGCTAGATCGGCACAGGGGGCTCTGAGCAATCAGCCCCAGCATTTT; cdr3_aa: CSARSAQGALSNQPQHF
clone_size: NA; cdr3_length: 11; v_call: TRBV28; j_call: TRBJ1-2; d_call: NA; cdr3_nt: TGTGCCAGCAACCAAGGCTATGGCTACACCTTC; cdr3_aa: CASNQGYGYTF
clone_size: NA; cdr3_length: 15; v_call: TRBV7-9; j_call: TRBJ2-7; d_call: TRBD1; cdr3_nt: TGTGCCAGCAGCCCACGACAGGGAAGTCTTTCCGAGCAGTACTTC; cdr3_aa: CASSPRQGSLSEQYF
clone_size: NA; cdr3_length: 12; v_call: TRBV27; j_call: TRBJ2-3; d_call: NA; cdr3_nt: TGTGCCAGCAGTTCGGGGGCCGATACGCAGTATTTT; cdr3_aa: CASSSGADTQYF
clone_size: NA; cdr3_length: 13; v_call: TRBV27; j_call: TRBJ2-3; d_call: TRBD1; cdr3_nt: TGTGCCAGCAGTCCAAACAGACAGGGACGACTGTATTTT; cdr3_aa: CASSPNRQGRLYF
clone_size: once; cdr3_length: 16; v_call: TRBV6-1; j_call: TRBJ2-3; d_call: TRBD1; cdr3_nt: TGTGCCAGCACCGCACGGACAGGCACAGGGCCAGATACGCAGTATTTT; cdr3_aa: CASTARTGTGPDTQYF
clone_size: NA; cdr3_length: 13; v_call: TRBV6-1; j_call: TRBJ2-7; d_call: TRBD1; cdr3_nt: TGTGCCATCTTGGGACAGAGACCCTACGAGCAGTACTTC; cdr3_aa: CAILGQRPYEQYF
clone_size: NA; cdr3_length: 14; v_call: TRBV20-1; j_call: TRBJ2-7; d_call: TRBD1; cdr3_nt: TGCAGTGCTGGCCAAGGGGGCATCGGCTACGAGCAGTACTTC; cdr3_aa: CSAGQGGIGYEQYF
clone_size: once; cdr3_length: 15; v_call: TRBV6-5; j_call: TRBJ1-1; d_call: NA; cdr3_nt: TGTGCCAGCAGTTACGACGGACGGCGGAACACTGAAGCTTTCTTT; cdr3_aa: CASSYDGRRNTEAFF
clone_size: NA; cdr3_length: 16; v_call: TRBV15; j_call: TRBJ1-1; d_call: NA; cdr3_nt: TGTGCCACCAGCAGAGATCGGACCGTATCAAACACTGAAGCTTTCTTT; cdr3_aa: CATSRDRTVSNTEAFF
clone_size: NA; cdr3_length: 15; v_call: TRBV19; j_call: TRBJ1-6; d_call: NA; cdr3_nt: TGTGCCAGTAGTATCCGACAGGCGATTAATTCACCCCTCCACTTT; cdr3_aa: CASSIRQAINSPLHF
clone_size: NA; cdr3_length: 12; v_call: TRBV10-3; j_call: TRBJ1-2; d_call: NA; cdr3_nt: TGTGCCATCAGTGGATCCGCCTATGGCTACACCTTC; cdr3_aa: CAISGSAYGYTF
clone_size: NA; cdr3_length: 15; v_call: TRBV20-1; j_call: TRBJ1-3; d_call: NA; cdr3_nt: TGCAGTGCTAGAGGCCAAAGGGGCTCTGGAAACACCATATATTTT; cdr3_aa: CSARGQRGSGNTIYF
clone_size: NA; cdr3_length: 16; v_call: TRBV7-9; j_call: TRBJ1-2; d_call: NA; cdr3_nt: TGTGCCAGCAGCCCCCTCCGGGAACTGAGGGACGATGGCTACACCTTC; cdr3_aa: CASSPLRELRDDGYTF
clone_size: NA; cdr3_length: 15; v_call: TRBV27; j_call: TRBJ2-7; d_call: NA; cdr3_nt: TGTGCCAGCAGTTCAGAGACAGTTGGGGTTTACGAGCAGTACTTC; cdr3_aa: CASSSETVGVYEQYF
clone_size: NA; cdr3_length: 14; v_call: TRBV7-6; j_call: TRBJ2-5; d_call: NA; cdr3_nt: TGTGCCAGCAGCTTAGGTGCCAGGGAAGAGACCCAGTACTTC; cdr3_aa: CASSLGAREETQYF
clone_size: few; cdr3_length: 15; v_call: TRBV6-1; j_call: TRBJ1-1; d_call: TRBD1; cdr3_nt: TGTGCCAGCAGTCGTTCGGGACAGGGGGGCACTGAAGCTTTCTTT; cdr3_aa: CASSRSGQGGTEAFF
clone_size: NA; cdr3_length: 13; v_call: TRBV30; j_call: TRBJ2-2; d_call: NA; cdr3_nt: TGTGCCTGGAGCTTGGTGTACACCGGGGAGCTGTTTTTT; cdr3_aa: CAWSLVYTGELFF
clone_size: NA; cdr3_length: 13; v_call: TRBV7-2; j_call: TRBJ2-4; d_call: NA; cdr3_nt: TGTGCCAGCAGCCTCAGGGGTAAAAACATTCAGTACTTC; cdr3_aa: CASSLRGKNIQYF
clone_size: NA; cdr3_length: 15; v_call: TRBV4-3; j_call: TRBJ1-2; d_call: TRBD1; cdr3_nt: TGCGCCAGCAGCCAGGCTCAGGGGGCCCACTATGGCTACACCTTC; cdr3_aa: CASSQAQGAHYGYTF
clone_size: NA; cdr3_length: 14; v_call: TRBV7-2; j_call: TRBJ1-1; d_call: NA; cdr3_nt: TGTGCCAGCAGTCTAGGAACGGGTAAGACTGAAGCTTTCTTT; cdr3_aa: CASSLGTGKTEAFF
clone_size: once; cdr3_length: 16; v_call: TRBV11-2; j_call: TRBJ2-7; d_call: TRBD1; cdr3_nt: TGTGCCAGCAGCTCCACCCGGGACAGGGGGACTCACGAGCAGTACTTC; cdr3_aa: CASSSTRDRGTHEQYF
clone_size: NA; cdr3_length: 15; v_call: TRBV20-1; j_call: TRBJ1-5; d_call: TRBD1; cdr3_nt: TGCAGTGCTAGAGAGCGACAGGGAGCAAATCAGCCCCAGCATTTT; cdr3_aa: CSARERQGANQPQHF
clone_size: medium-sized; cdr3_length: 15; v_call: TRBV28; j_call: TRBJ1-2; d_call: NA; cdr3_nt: TGTGCCAGCACCTCCCTATCAGTGAACAACTATGGCTACACCTTC; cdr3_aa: CASTSLSVNNYGYTF
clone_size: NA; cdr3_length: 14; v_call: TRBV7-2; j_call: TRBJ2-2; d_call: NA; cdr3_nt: TGTGCCAGCAGCTTAGCGCAGGGAGCCGGGGAGCTGTTTTTT; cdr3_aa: CASSLAQGAGELFF